The 9 T cell receptor beta chains presented below share a single source sample, sequenced in a study of cytomegalovirus exposure and HLA in healthy donors. Profiled with immunoSEQ multiplex PCR; TCRdb holds only in-frame clones, not every one. The table has roughly 150,000 clones, approximately 87% seen once. Sequencing was performed on PBMCs. The receptors stem from a woman in her twenties or thirties in good health and CMV-seronegative.

The gene calls are TRBV4-2 and TRBJ1-2; possible D gene TRBD1, 6 bases. The CDR3 consists of 15 residues. CDR1 is LGHNA and CDR2 is YNFKEQ in the germline V gene. The V end was cut by 0 bases, the J end by 8 bases, with 16 bases between. Here the CDR3 reads CASSQDMGRGGGYTF. The CDR3 nucleotides are TGTGCCAGCAGCCAAGATATGGGCAGGGGAGGGGGCTACACCTTC.

This clone was counted a single time. The genes are TRBV4-3 and TRBJ2-3; 10 bases align to TRBD2. Germline V gene lookup returns CDR1 LGHNA and CDR2 YSLEER. This CDR3 region has 16 residues. V shed 2 bases, J shed 1 base, and the junction held 3 bases outside the gene matches. This CDR3 reads CASSQTGTSGTDTQYF. The CDR3 DNA follows: TGCGCCAGCAGCCAAACCGGGACTAGCGGCACAGATACGCAGTATTTT.

The chain employs TRBV7-2 and TRBJ1-5; perhaps TRBD1 as D (5 bases). The CDR3 totals 15 residues. The V gene's germline CDR1 is SGHTA and CDR2 FQGNSA. V gave up 0 bases and J gave up 0 bases, with 6 bases separating them. CDR3: CASSLAGDSNQPQHF. CDR3 DNA sequence: TGTGCCAGCAGCTTAGCAGGGGATAGCAATCAGCCCCAGCATTTT.

The rearrangement links TRBV5-5 to TRBJ2-7; 7 positions match TRBD2. Germline CDR1 reads SGHKS; CDR2 reads YYEKEE (reference sequence). This CDR3 spans 16 amino acids. The V gene end was trimmed by 1 base and the J gene end by 2 bases; junction bases not matched to a gene: 9. Here the CDR3 reads CASSLYASGSPYEQYF. The CDR3 DNA reads as TGTGCCAGCAGCTTGTATGCTAGCGGAAGCCCCTACGAGCAGTACTTC.

The gene calls are TRBV6-6 and TRBJ1-1; D uncertain. Trimming pared 6 bases from V and 4 bases from J, leaving 9 bases between. Germline CDR1 reads MNHNY; CDR2 reads SVGAGI (reference sequence). This CDR3 region has 12 residues. CDR3 nucleotide sequence: TGTGCCAGCAGCTGGCTGGGCACTGAAGCTTTCTTT. This sequence encodes CASSWLGTEAFF.

The chain links TRBV5-6 to TRBJ1-1, with a possible D match to TRBD1 (5 bases). CDR3 size: 14 residues. Trimming removed 2 bases from V and 4 bases from J, with 12 bases in between. Germline V gene lookup returns CDR1 SGHDT and CDR2 YYEEEE. CDR3 protein: CASSFFGGFTEAFF. In DNA form, the CDR3 reads TGTGCCAGCAGCTTTTTCGGGGGTTTCACTGAAGCTTTCTTT.

This chain joins TRBV4-3 and TRBJ2-5; 8 bases fit TRBD2. The V gene's germline CDR1 is LGHNA and CDR2 YSLEER. This CDR3 has 16 residues. Trimming cost V 0 bases and J 1 base; bases outside gene matches: 4. As DNA, the CDR3 is TGCGCCAGCAGCCAAGAGTGGCGGGGGGCCCAAGAGACCCAGTACTTC. This gives the protein CASSQEWRGAQETQYF.

The chain recombines TRBV15 with TRBJ2-1; 8 nucleotides agree with TRBD2. The CDR3 runs 13 residues. Germline-derived CDR1 and CDR2 are LNHNV and YYDKDF (reference sequence). The J segment lost 5 bases and the V segment lost 7 bases, leaving 4 bases of the junction unmatched. The CDR3 loop is CATTRGGNNEQFF. The DNA for the CDR3 is TGTGCCACCACACGGGGGGGAAACAATGAGCAGTTCTTC.

The chain joins TRBV4-1 to TRBJ1-5, with 7 bases aligning to TRBD1. The CDR3 is 14 residues long. V trimming: 4 bases; J trimming: 1 base; junction bases outside the gene matches: 1. CDR1 is MGHRA, CDR2 YSYEKL, per germline. The CDR3 DNA follows: TGCGCCAGCAGCCCGGACAGGAGCAATCAGCCCCAGCATTTT. This sequence encodes CASSPDRSNQPQHF.